Reported below is one T cell receptor beta chain. What it binds is not known. The data were taken from a study of a mutant IDH1 vaccine in newly diagnosed glioma. Study summary: Patients had eight vaccinations, in weeks 1, 3, 5, 7, 11, 15, 19 and 23. Radiotherapy alone preceded vaccination by 4-6 weeks; alternatively, vaccination started with temozolomide cycles. Patients' prior therapy spanned radiotherapy, temozolomide, or both; most underwent both.

Some clones are missing from TCRdb's copy, which holds only in-frame ones; the method was immunoSEQ multiplex PCR. This sample carries tens of thousands of clones, roughly 76% of them seen once, and the ten largest clones take around 5.1%. The study's findings and limits: Most patients, around 93%, showed vaccine-induced immune responses.

Time point here: week 23, last vaccination. Vaccination comprised doses that each held 300 ug of mutant IDH1 20-mer peptide, plus topical imiquimod. Trimming took 7 bases from V and 2 from J, leaving 19 bases between them. CDR1 SNHLY and CDR2 FYNNEI come from the germline V gene. CDR3 length: 16 residues. The chain uses TRBV2 and TRBJ2-3; D might be TRBD2 (5 bases). The specimen comprised PBMCs, sampled from a glioma patient whose treatment included an IDH1 peptide vaccine. The sequence was collected from a man aged 35-49 years with glioma. CDR3 loop: CASTEPGGLPTDTQYF. In DNA form, the CDR3 reads TGTGCCAGCACCGAGCCAGGAGGCCTCCCCACAGATACGCAGTATTTT.